This TCR beta chain was sequenced during a study of vaccination and CD4 T cells after COVID-19. The V and J ends lost 2 bases and 9 bases respectively, with 13 bases between them. Germline lookup yields CDR1 MNHEY and CDR2 SVGEGT. This CDR3 contains 13 residues. Scientists ran DNA taken from cultured CD4+ T cells through the Oncomine TCR Beta short-read assay for sequencing. TCRdb fed the PCR reads into MiXCR, producing one record per CDR3 protein. The sample includes 6,700 or so distinct CDR3 sequences, less than 40% of them seen just once. Treatment described: 10-day PBMC culture with coronavirus spike peptide pools or control peptides (ViraFEST assay). These CD4+ T cells came from an unexposed donor, sampled before the COVID-19 pandemic (2011-2018). This clonotype was observed a few times. Its antigen is still unknown.

Input material: CD4+ T cells from blood, cultured in vitro. The receptor comes from a human donor in good health. The J gene is TRBJ1-2, the V gene TRBV6-2 or TRBV6-3; possible D gene TRBD1, 5 bases. CDR3 sequence (DNA): TGTGCCAGCAGTTACCGGACAATGAGGAGCTACACCTTC. It translates to CASSYRTMRSYTF.